The rows below give T cell receptor beta chains drawn from one sample of a study of T cell responses to AZD1222 COVID-19 vaccine. This table comes from immunoSEQ multiplex PCR, and its TCRdb copy is limited to in-frame clones, with some not included. The sample includes around 100,000 clones, around 89% of them seen just once. Sequencing used peripheral blood, obtained on day 0 of AZD1222 vaccination. Receptors were obtained from an adult in good health. Each CDR3 is given with its conserved first and last residue. Fields, in order: clone size, V gene, D gene, J gene, CDR3 DNA, CDR3 protein. The D gene is left open where the match is weak. The size field is filled for only some rows; it gives once, few, many or a size class.

size: NA
V: TRBV30
D: NA
J: TRBJ1-1
DNA: TGTGCCTGCACGACCCTAATGGGGACTGAAGCTTTCTTT
CDR3: CACTTLMGTEAFF

size: NA
V: TRBV18
D: NA
J: TRBJ2-3
DNA: TGTGCCAGCTCACCGGCAGCGGCCACAGATACGCAGTATTTT
CDR3: CASSPAAATDTQYF

size: NA
V: TRBV5-1
D: NA
J: TRBJ2-3
DNA: TGCGCCAGCAGCTTGCGATCTAGCACAGATACGCAGTATTTT
CDR3: CASSLRSSTDTQYF

size: NA
V: TRBV6-5
D: NA
J: TRBJ1-5
DNA: TGTGCCAGCAGCCAAACAGGGTTAGCACAGCCCCAGCATTTT
CDR3: CASSQTGLAQPQHF

size: NA
V: TRBV9
D: NA
J: TRBJ1-2
DNA: TGTGCCAGCAGCGTAGGTGTCAGGGCCACCTCTAACTATGGCTACACCTTC
CDR3: CASSVGVRATSNYGYTF

size: NA
V: TRBV9
D: NA
J: TRBJ1-6
DNA: TGTGCCAGCAGCGGGGAAAGCGGGGTCAATTCACCCCTCCACTTT
CDR3: CASSGESGVNSPLHF

size: NA
V: TRBV5-4
D: NA
J: TRBJ2-6
DNA: TGTGCCAGCAGCACGGGGGGCCCGGCCCTTTCTGGGGCCAACGTCCTGACTTTC
CDR3: CASSTGGPALSGANVLTF

size: NA
V: TRBV9
D: TRBD1
J: TRBJ1-2
DNA: TGTGCCAGCAGCCCCGAGGTCCAGGGGGCGATTGGCTACACCTTC
CDR3: CASSPEVQGAIGYTF

size: medium-sized
V: TRBV20-1
D: NA
J: TRBJ2-3
DNA: TGCAGTGCTAGTGAAAGCGGGTCAACAGATACGCAGTATTTT
CDR3: CSASESGSTDTQYF

size: NA
V: TRBV12-3/TRBV12-4
D: NA
J: TRBJ1-2
DNA: TGTGCCAGCAGCCGGGCGAACTATGGCTACACCTTC
CDR3: CASSRANYGYTF

size: NA
V: TRBV27
D: NA
J: TRBJ1-5
DNA: TGTGCCAGCAGTTTATCGAGCCCCGGGGATTCCCAGCATTTT
CDR3: CASSLSSPGDSQHF

size: few
V: TRBV5-1
D: NA
J: TRBJ1-6
DNA: TGCGCCAGCAGCTTGGGGCCCAACTATAATTCACCCCTCCACTTT
CDR3: CASSLGPNYNSPLHF

size: NA
V: TRBV7-2
D: NA
J: TRBJ1-2
DNA: TGTGCCAGCAGCTTAGGGGGGATCTATGGCTACACCTTC
CDR3: CASSLGGIYGYTF

size: NA
V: TRBV7-2
D: NA
J: TRBJ1-6
DNA: TGTGCCAGCAGCTTAGAGATGGGGCTGGGTTCACCCCTCCACTTT
CDR3: CASSLEMGLGSPLHF

size: few
V: TRBV2
D: NA
J: TRBJ2-2
DNA: TGTGCCAGCAGTTCACAGGGCCCCGGGGAGCTGTTTTTT
CDR3: CASSSQGPGELFF

size: NA
V: TRBV7-9
D: NA
J: TRBJ2-7
DNA: TGTGCCAGCAGCTTAGGTGTCGGGCTGGCTACCGAGCAGTACTTC
CDR3: CASSLGVGLATEQYF

size: NA
V: TRBV4-2
D: NA
J: TRBJ2-5
DNA: TGTGCCAGCAGCCAAGTATCCGCGGGAAAGGGAGAGACCCAGTACTTC
CDR3: CASSQVSAGKGETQYF

size: NA
V: TRBV5-5
D: TRBD1
J: TRBJ1-3
DNA: TGTGCCAGCAGCTTGGACAGGGGGGCTGGAAACACCATATATTTT
CDR3: CASSLDRGAGNTIYF

size: medium-sized
V: TRBV2
D: NA
J: TRBJ1-2
DNA: TGTGCCAGCAGCCAGGACACCTATGGCTACACCTTC
CDR3: CASSQDTYGYTF

size: NA
V: TRBV7-2
D: NA
J: TRBJ2-7
DNA: TGTGCCAGCAGCTTTACCGGGATCGTCTCCTACGAGCAGTACTTC
CDR3: CASSFTGIVSYEQYF

size: NA
V: TRBV5-8
D: NA
J: TRBJ1-5
DNA: TGTGCCAGCAACCCTAGGGATGTAAATCAGCCCCAGCATTTT
CDR3: CASNPRDVNQPQHF

size: once
V: TRBV7-9
D: TRBD1
J: TRBJ1-2
DNA: TGTGCCAGCAGCTCCACAGGGGCTATGGGCTACACCTTC
CDR3: CASSSTGAMGYTF

size: NA
V: TRBV15
D: NA
J: TRBJ1-4
DNA: TGTGCCACCAGCAGAGGTTTACAGGGCCCATGGAAGGAAAAACTGTTTTTT
CDR3: CATSRGLQGPWKEKLFF

size: once
V: TRBV7-9
D: TRBD1
J: TRBJ1-1
DNA: TGTGCCAGCAGCCCTATGGGGACAGGGGGCGGAGGCACTGAAGCTTTCTTT
CDR3: CASSPMGTGGGGTEAFF

size: NA
V: TRBV19
D: NA
J: TRBJ1-1
DNA: TGTGCCAGTAGTCCAGGACCCCGAGGGACTGAAGCTTTCTTT
CDR3: CASSPGPRGTEAFF

size: NA
V: TRBV9
D: NA
J: TRBJ2-2
DNA: TGTGCCAGCAGCGTAGAATCTACCGGGGAGCTGTTTTTT
CDR3: CASSVESTGELFF

size: NA
V: TRBV28
D: TRBD2
J: TRBJ2-1
DNA: TGTGCCAGCAGATCATCTAGCGGGGCCTACAATGAGCAGTTCTTC
CDR3: CASRSSSGAYNEQFF

size: once
V: TRBV10-3
D: TRBD1
J: TRBJ2-2
DNA: TGTGCCATCAGCGGGACAGAGAACACCGGGGAGCTGTTTTTT
CDR3: CAISGTENTGELFF

size: NA
V: TRBV15
D: TRBD1
J: TRBJ1-2
DNA: TGTGCCACCAGCCCAGGGGGGACAGCTAACTATGGCTACACCTTC
CDR3: CATSPGGTANYGYTF

size: NA
V: TRBV7-3
D: NA
J: TRBJ2-5
DNA: TGTGCCAGCAGCCTCTTCGGAGCTACCAATGGGGAGACCCAGTACTTC
CDR3: CASSLFGATNGETQYF

size: NA
V: TRBV5-4
D: TRBD2
J: TRBJ2-1
DNA: TGTGCCAGCAAGGGGCGGGAGGGGGACGATGAGCAGTTCTTC
CDR3: CASKGREGDDEQFF